This T cell receptor beta chain was found in a study of blood T cell repertoires in COVID-19. Study-level background: Samples of COVID-19 (acute and convalescent) were obtained from the United States, Italy and Spain. T cells, B-cell-depleted T cells, or PBMCs provided the cDNA or gDNA that served as material.

Germline V gene sequence: CDR1 ENHRY, CDR2 SYGVKD. The CDR3 loop spans 14 amino acids. Trimming stripped 6 bases from V and 7 bases from J, with 16 bases between. In the original workflow: Reference gene primer amplification yielded estimated nucleated cell counts. Measured with immunoSEQ multiplex PCR; TCRdb has only the in-frame clones, and not every one. That table is the source of V, J and clone size, and D and trimming were worked out from the DNA. The table shows about 100,000 clones, with around 83% occurring only once. The rearrangement joins TRBV10-3 to TRBJ2-1; tentatively, D is TRBD1 (6 bases). The sequencing sample was made of peripheral blood. The sequence came from a woman aged 60 to 75 in a cohort sampled during active or convalescent COVID-19. The CDR3 nucleotides read TGTGCCATCAGGGGGACGGAGCAGGGGAATGAGCAGTTCTTC. Amino acids: CAIRGTEQGNEQFF.